A selection of T cell receptor beta chains follows, all from one sample in a study of preoperative IRX-2 immunotherapy in early breast cancer. Repertoires were generated with immunoSEQ multiplex PCR, while TCRdb's copy carries only in-frame clones and drops some. This table has approximately 26,000 clones, approximately 72% appearing once. The sample was lymph node tissue, taken after IRX-2 immunotherapy. These receptors all stem from a human donor with breast cancer. Each CDR3 is given with its conserved first and last residue. Fields, in order: CDR3 DNA, CDR3 protein, CDR3 length, D gene, V gene, clone size, J gene. The D gene is left open where the match is weak. The size field is filled for only some rows; it gives once, few, many or a size class.

TGTGCCAGTAGTATGGGGGGGCCAGGTAGCAATCAGCCCCAGCATTTT	CASSMGGPGSNQPQHF	16	.	TRBV19	.	TRBJ1-5
TGTGCCAGCAGTTTTCTGATAGCGGCAGATACGCAGTATTTT	CASSFLIAADTQYF	14	.	TRBV6-8	.	TRBJ2-3
TGTGCCAGCAGTTACTCTCTGGGACAGGGGTTTCTGAACACTGAAGCTTTCTTT	CASSYSLGQGFLNTEAFF	18	TRBD1	TRBV6-8	.	TRBJ1-1
TGTGCCAGCAGCCACGTAAGTCCGGCGGTACAGGAGACCCAGTACTTC	CASSHVSPAVQETQYF	16	.	TRBV14	.	TRBJ2-5
TGTGCCAGCACCTCAGGAGGGGGCAGGGCCTATGGCTACACCTTC	CASTSGGGRAYGYTF	15	TRBD1	TRBV11-3	.	TRBJ1-2
TGTGCCAGCAGGGTAGGCTTCTCTAGCCGGACTAAAACCTACAATGAGCAGTTCTTC	CASRVGFSSRTKTYNEQFF	19	.	TRBV11-3	.	TRBJ2-1
TGCAGCGTTGAAGTTAGAGGGAAGGGGACGAGGAGCTCCTACAATGAGCAGTTCTTC	CSVEVRGKGTRSSYNEQFF	19	.	TRBV29-1	.	TRBJ2-1
TGCAGCGTTGCGATGGGGGGACTAGCCTACGAGCAGTACTTC	CSVAMGGLAYEQYF	14	TRBD2	TRBV29-1	once	TRBJ2-7
TGTGCCAGCGGCCCCAAGGCGGGGGAGCTGTTTTTT	CASGPKAGELFF	12	.	TRBV28	.	TRBJ2-2
TGTGCCAGCAGCTTAGAGGGACAGGGGGGCGAGCAGTACTTC	CASSLEGQGGEQYF	14	.	TRBV7-5	.	TRBJ2-7
TGTGCCAGCTCAACTACTACGACAGGGGACTATGGCTACACCTTC	CASSTTTTGDYGYTF	15	TRBD1	TRBV18	.	TRBJ1-2
TGTGCCAGCAGTTACTCAAGGGCGTATTCGTCAAATGAAAAACTGTTTTTT	CASSYSRAYSSNEKLFF	17	.	TRBV6-8	.	TRBJ1-4
TGTGCCAGCAGTTACCTAGAAGGTTCCTATGGCTACACCTTC	CASSYLEGSYGYTF	14	.	TRBV6-8	once	TRBJ1-2
TGTGCCAGCAGCCCATCCGGACAGGCCTCCTACGAGCAGTACTTC	CASSPSGQASYEQYF	15	TRBD1	TRBV11-3	.	TRBJ2-7
TGTGCCAGCAGCCAAGGACCAAGCTCTGGAAACACCATATATTTT	CASSQGPSSGNTIYF	15	.	TRBV11-3	once	TRBJ1-3
TGTGCCAGTAGTATGGCCCGCAATCAGCCCCAGCATTTT	CASSMARNQPQHF	13	.	TRBV19	.	TRBJ1-5
TGTGCCAGCACGACTGGGACGGGACAAGAGACCCAGTACTTC	CASTTGTGQETQYF	14	.	TRBV28	.	TRBJ2-5
TGTGCCAGCAGTGACAGGTCTCGGGGAAACACCATATATTTT	CASSDRSRGNTIYF	14	.	TRBV2	.	TRBJ1-3
TGTGCCAGCAGTTGGGGGAGGGGTGAGCAGTTCTTC	CASSWGRGEQFF	12	TRBD2	TRBV25-1	.	TRBJ2-1
TGCGCCAGCAGCCCTTCGGGGACAGAGAACACTGAAGCTTTCTTT	CASSPSGTENTEAFF	15	TRBD1	TRBV5-1	.	TRBJ1-1
TGTGCCAGCAGCTCCTATACGAAGAGCACCGGGGAGCTGTTTTTT	CASSSYTKSTGELFF	15	.	TRBV7-6	once	TRBJ2-2
TGTGCCATCAGTGAGTCGGTATACAGGGTCGGCTATGGCTACACCTTC	CAISESVYRVGYGYTF	16	.	TRBV10-3	.	TRBJ1-2
TGTGCCACCAGCAGAGGCGAAGGGAGTGGTGGAAACACCATATATTTT	CATSRGEGSGGNTIYF	16	.	TRBV15	.	TRBJ1-3
TGTGCCAGCAGTTTAAACAGGGGGCTCAATCAGCCCCAGCATTTT	CASSLNRGLNQPQHF	15	TRBD1	TRBV6-8	.	TRBJ1-5
TGTGCCAGCAGTTTAGTGGCAGGGGGCGGTGGAGCTTTCTTT	CASSLVAGGGGAFF	14	TRBD1	TRBV28	.	TRBJ1-1
TGTGCCAGCAGCTTGGTGGGGACAGGGAGCGACGAGCAGTACTTC	CASSLVGTGSDEQYF	15	TRBD1	TRBV11-3	.	TRBJ2-7
TGTGCCAGCAGTTACGCCGACAGGCGGCACGGCTACACCTTC	CASSYADRRHGYTF	14	.	TRBV6-8	.	TRBJ1-2
TGTGCCAGTAGTAGACAGACTTCCTACAATGAGCAGTTCTTC	CASSRQTSYNEQFF	14	.	TRBV19	.	TRBJ2-1
TGTGCTAGTGGTTTGGGACAGGGAGAGACCCAGTACTTC	CASGLGQGETQYF	13	TRBD1	TRBV12-5	.	TRBJ2-5
TGTGCCAGCAGTTACGGCAGCCACTATGGCTACACCTTC	CASSYGSHYGYTF	13	.	TRBV6-8	.	TRBJ1-2
TGTGCCAGCAGCCCTAGACAGGGTCACACAGATACGCAGTATTTT	CASSPRQGHTDTQYF	15	TRBD1	TRBV16	.	TRBJ2-3
TGTGCCAGCAGCTTTGGATCCACAGATACGCAGTATTTT	CASSFGSTDTQYF	13	.	TRBV7-1	.	TRBJ2-3
TGCGCCAGTCAGGTGGGGGGCTACAATGAGCAGTTCTTC	CASQVGGYNEQFF	13	.	TRBV10-2	.	TRBJ2-1
TGTGCCAGCAGACCATCCTATGGACAGGTCGGGGAAAAACTGTTTTTT	CASRPSYGQVGEKLFF	16	TRBD1	TRBV6-8	once	TRBJ1-4
TGTGCCAGCAGCCCCGTGGGGCCTAGCGCTGGGGTTGGTACGCAGTATTTT	CASSPVGPSAGVGTQYF	17	.	TRBV11-3	few	TRBJ2-3
TGTGCCAGTAGTAGGGAGGGAACCAACTCTGGGGCCAACGTCCTGACTTTC	CASSREGTNSGANVLTF	17	TRBD2	TRBV19	few	TRBJ2-6
TGTGCCAGTTCCAACGAGGGGGCGGTCGGCACAGATACGCAGTATTTT	CASSNEGAVGTDTQYF	16	TRBD1	TRBV19	.	TRBJ2-3
TGCGCCAGCAGCCCGGGACAGGGGGCTAGCAATCAGCCCCAGCATTTT	CASSPGQGASNQPQHF	16	TRBD1	TRBV5-1	once	TRBJ1-5
TGTGCCAGCAGTTACCTGGACAGGGGGCCCTACGAGCAGTACTTC	CASSYLDRGPYEQYF	15	TRBD1	TRBV6-8	.	TRBJ2-7
TGTGCCAGCAGCGGGACTAGCTCCTACAATGAGCAGTTCTTC	CASSGTSSYNEQFF	14	TRBD2	TRBV14	.	TRBJ2-1
TGTGCCAGCAGTTTATATATGGGCAATCAGCCCCAGCATTTT	CASSLYMGNQPQHF	14	.	TRBV28	few	TRBJ1-5
TGTGCCAGCAGCTTAGTCACCGGTAGAACTAATGAAAAACTGTTTTTT	CASSLVTGRTNEKLFF	16	.	TRBV11-3	few	TRBJ1-4
TGTGCCAGCAGCCTGACAAAAACTAATGAAAAACTGTTTTTT	CASSLTKTNEKLFF	14	.	TRBV6-8	.	TRBJ1-4
TGTGCCGTACGGACTAGCGGGACAGGCGAGCAGTACTTC	CAVRTSGTGEQYF	13	TRBD2	TRBV6-8	.	TRBJ2-7
TGTGCCAGCAGTCGGGACAGTTACAATGAGCAGTTCTTC	CASSRDSYNEQFF	13	TRBD1	TRBV6-8	.	TRBJ2-1
TGTGCCAGCAGTTTACCCACCCCGTTACCGGGACTAGCGGGAGTGGGAGATACGCAGTATTTT	CASSLPTPLPGLAGVGDTQYF	21	TRBD2	TRBV28	.	TRBJ2-3
TGTGCCAGCAGGGACCGAAACTACGAGCAGTACTTC	CASRDRNYEQYF	12	.	TRBV6-8	.	TRBJ2-7
TGTGCCAGCGAGGAACGGCTAGCGGGGGCCACCGGGGAGCTGTTTTTT	CASEERLAGATGELFF	16	TRBD2	TRBV11-3	few	TRBJ2-2
TGCGCCAGCAGCTTGTGGAGTACTCAAGAGACCCAGTACTTC	CASSLWSTQETQYF	14	.	TRBV5-1	.	TRBJ2-5
TGCGCCAGCAGTTTACAGGGGGCCTCTGGAAACACCATATATTTT	CASSLQGASGNTIYF	15	TRBD1	TRBV5-1	once	TRBJ1-3
TGTGCCATCAGTGAGCCGCGGTTACGATACAATGAGCAGTTCTTC	CAISEPRLRYNEQFF	15	.	TRBV10-3	.	TRBJ2-1
TGTGCCAGCTCACCCACCGGGACAGGGAGCGGCTACACCTTC	CASSPTGTGSGYTF	14	TRBD1	TRBV18	.	TRBJ1-2